Listed below are T cell receptor beta chains from one sample, sequenced in a study of CD8 T cells in Susac syndrome. One entry per CDR3 protein results from TCRdb running MiXCR on the immunoSEQ multiplex PCR reads. The table includes some 160,000 distinct CDR3 sequences, approximately 95% detected once. Sequenced sample: CD4+ T cells from PBMCs. The receptors were sampled from a human donor with Susac syndrome. The CDR3 runs from the conserved cysteine through the conserved F or W. Expanded clones get a size class; other rows say once, few or many, or leave the size out.

j_call v_call clone_size cdr3_aa
TRBJ1-3 TRBV7-3 - CASSRTGPPGNTIYF
TRBJ1-1 TRBV20-1 - CSAREPRGLGSEAFF
TRBJ1-1 TRBV9 - CASSVGRQYTEAFF
TRBJ1-1 TRBV20-1 - CSARGARRAFF
TRBJ1-2 TRBV18 - CASSPPSRTGRDYTF
TRBJ2-2 TRBV29-1 - CSVELGEHTGELFF
TRBJ2-7 TRBV9 - CAKEGLAYEQYF
TRBJ1-2 TRBV7-2 few CASSPGPNYGYTF
TRBJ1-2 TRBV7-2 - CASSLATANYGYTF
TRBJ2-3 TRBV7-2 - CATSAGVSTDTQYF
TRBJ1-4 TRBV5-4 few CASSFGKTNEKLFF
TRBJ2-7 TRBV5-1 - CASSLAGTTDEQYF
TRBJ2-6 TRBV6-5 - CASSYSGGGANVLTF
TRBJ2-6 TRBV25-1 - CASSRRAGANVLTF
TRBJ2-1 TRBV13 - CASSPTKYNEQFF
TRBJ2-5 TRBV28 - CASSPRAWAAKETQYF